This passage covers 18 T cell receptor beta chains from one sample sequenced in a study of neoadjuvant anti-PD-1 for oral cavity cancer. Sample time point: after neoadjuvant nivolumab, at surgical resection. Repertoires were generated with immunoSEQ multiplex PCR, while TCRdb's copy carries only in-frame clones and drops some. The sample contains some 15,000 clones, around 75% of which appear only once. Material: PBMCs, obtained after nivolumab (anti-PD-1) treatment. The origin of the receptors is a person aged 40-85 years with oral cavity squamous cell carcinoma.

This clone was detected only a few times. The rearrangement uses TRBV9 and TRBJ1-1; D is unresolved. This CDR3 is built from 12 residues. Germline V gene lookup returns CDR1 SGDLS and CDR2 YYNGEE. Trimming removed 3 bases from V and 3 bases from J, with 6 bases in between. CDR3 nucleotide sequence: TGTGCCAGCAGCGACGGGGACACTGAAGCTTTCTTT. Protein product: CASSDGDTEAFF.

The rearrangement uses TRBV19 and TRBJ1-5, with a possible D match to TRBD1 (5 bases). CDR1 is LNHDA, CDR2 SQIVND, per germline (reference sequence). This CDR3 contains 15 residues. Trimming cost V 6 bases and J 0 bases, with 12 bases left between them. In DNA, the CDR3 is TGTGCCAGTAGCGACAGACAGTATAGCAATCAGCCCCAGCATTTT. Its protein is CASSDRQYSNQPQHF.

V and J are TRBV19 and TRBJ2-7; either TRBD1 or TRBD2 may supply D (6 bases each). The germline CDR1 and CDR2 sequences are LNHDA and SQIVND (reference sequence). V was clipped by 3 bases and J by 5 bases, with 20 bases between them. This CDR3 region has 16 residues. The CDR3 spells CASSMRGASRANEQYF. As DNA, the CDR3 is TGTGCCAGTAGTATGAGGGGGGCTAGTCGGGCGAACGAGCAGTACTTC. Looking up the rest from reference TRBV19 and TRBJ2-7 gives the full variable domain: DGGITQSPKYLFRKEGQNVTLSCEQNLNHDAMYWYRQDPGQGLRLIYYSQIVNDFQKGDIAEGYSVSREKKESFPLTVTSAQKNPTAFYLCASSMRGASRANEQYFGPGTRLTVT.

This sequence joins TRBV5-5 and TRBJ2-1; TRBD2 agrees at 9 bases. In germline, CDR1 is SGHKS, CDR2 YYEKEE (reference sequence). J lost 6 bases, V lost 3 bases, and 1 base had no gene match. The CDR3 is 13 residues long. The chain's CDR3 is CASSWRGGNEQFF. The CDR3, as DNA: TGTGCCAGCAGCTGGCGGGGGGGCAATGAGCAGTTCTTC.

This clone appeared a few times. The chain joins TRBV4-1 to TRBJ2-2; D remains ambiguous. Per the germline V gene, CDR1 is MGHRA and CDR2 is YSYEKL. With 1 base removed from V and 0 bases from J, the gap between germline ends came to 9 bases. There are 16 residues in the CDR3. The CDR3 reads CASSQGRLSNTGELFF. The CDR3 DNA is TGCGCCAGCAGCCAAGGTCGACTTTCGAACACCGGGGAGCTGTTTTTT.

The rearrangement uses TRBV9 and TRBJ2-2; 7 nucleotides agree with TRBD1. CDR1 is SGDLS and CDR2 is YYNGEE in the germline V gene. The CDR3 spans 14 residues. The V gene end was trimmed by 4 bases and the J gene end by 5 bases; junction bases not matched to a gene: 5. The CDR3 loop is CASSIQTGTGELFF. The CDR3 bases are TGTGCCAGCAGCATACAGACAGGGACCGGGGAGCTGTTTTTT. The variable domain in full, completed from reference TRBV9 and TRBJ2-2, reads DSGVTQTPKHLITATGQRVTLRCSPRSGDLSVYWYQQSLDQGLQFLIQYYNGEERAKGNILERFSAQQFPDLHSELNLSSLELGDSALYFCASSIQTGTGELFFGEGSRLTVL.

The rearrangement joins TRBV20-1 to TRBJ1-1, with D unresolved. Germline values: CDR1 DFQATT, CDR2 SNEGSKA (reference sequence). V dropped 3 bases and J dropped 8 bases, with 10 bases sitting between them. CDR3 size: 11 residues. The CDR3 region has the DNA TGCAGTGCTAGTGGGCACTGGGAAGCTTTCTTT. Its protein is CSASGHWEAFF.

This chain joins TRBV10-1 and TRBJ2-7; D assignment may be TRBD1 or TRBD2 (5 bases each). CDR1 WNHNN and CDR2 SYGVQD come from the germline V gene (reference sequence). The CDR3 runs 13 residues. Trimming took off 3 bases at V and 3 bases at J, with 9 bases between the two ends. The CDR3 DNA sequence: TGCGCCAGCAGTGAAGGGACGCACTACGAGCAGTACTTC. Amino acids: CASSEGTHYEQYF.

Written as DNA, the CDR3 is TGTGCCAGCAGCAAAAAATGGCGGGAGTTCGCAGATACGCAGTATTTT. This codes for CASSKKWREFADTQYF. This chain connects TRBV21-1 to TRBJ2-3; the DNA was not used to check the table's D call, TRBD2. TRBV21-1 is listed as a pseudogene. CDR3 size: 16 residues.

This chain uses TRBV7-9 with TRBJ2-1; TRBD2 might be the D (6 bases). The CDR3 is made up of 14 amino acids. V lost 7 bases and J lost 6, with 16 bases in between. CDR1 is SEHNR and CDR2 is FQNEAQ in the germline V gene (reference sequence). CDR3 sequence (DNA): TGTGCCAGCACCCACGTCAGACTAGGCAATGAGCAGTTCTTC. Protein: CASTHVRLGNEQFF.

CDR3 in DNA: TGTGCCAGCAGTCCGGGGTATCTGGACAGGCTGGGCTACACCTTC. This codes for CASSPGYLDRLGYTF. V and J are TRBV6-5 and TRBJ1-2; the match to TRBD1 covers 7 bases. This CDR3 is 15 amino acids long. The J segment lost 8 bases and the V segment lost 5 bases, leaving 14 bases of the junction unmatched. CDR1 and CDR2 (germline): MNHEY, SVGAGI.

The chain is built from TRBV19 and TRBJ2-2, with D possibly TRBD2 on 5 matching bases. V lost 0 bases and J lost 5, with 13 bases in between. The CDR3 loop spans 16 amino acids. Germline V lookup: CDR1 LNHDA, CDR2 SQIVND (reference sequence). CDR3 nucleotide sequence: TGTGCCAGTAGTATAGACGGGATACAGCTAACCGGGGAGCTGTTTTTT. It encodes CASSIDGIQLTGELFF.

The genes are TRBV29-1 and TRBJ1-1; D is possibly TRBD1 (5 bases). Deletions cut 6 bases from V and 2 bases from J, with 16 bases between. The length of the CDR3 is 14 residues. CDR1 SQVTM and CDR2 ANQGSEA come from the germline V gene. DNA of the CDR3: TGCAGCGTCAAGGCCGGGACCGATAACACTGAAGCTTTCTTT. This encodes CSVKAGTDNTEAFF.

The gene calls are TRBV6-5 and TRBJ1-2, with D perhaps matching TRBD1 (5 bases). There are 16 residues in the CDR3. V lost 0 bases to trimming and J lost 5 bases, with 16 bases between them. Germline V gene lookup returns CDR1 MNHEY and CDR2 SVGAGI. The DNA of the CDR3 is TGTGCCAGCAGTTACTCGGGGAAGGGGCTGGGGTATGGCTACACCTTC. It translates to CASSYSGKGLGYGYTF.

The CDR3 bases are TGTGCCACCAGCACTCTCGATCAGCCCCAGCATTTT. Translating gives CATSTLDQPQHF. The chain combines TRBV15 with TRBJ1-5; the D is unclear. Germline V gene sequence: CDR1 LNHNV, CDR2 YYDKDF (reference sequence). With 4 bases removed from V and 5 bases from J, the gap between germline ends came to 6 bases. The CDR3 extends over 12 amino acids.

This clone was picked up a small number of times. This chain links TRBV5-1 with TRBJ1-1, with D unclear. CDR1 is SGHRS, CDR2 YFSETQ, per germline. The CDR3 contains 14 residues. The V and J ends lost 1 base and 1 base respectively, with 8 bases between them. In DNA form, the CDR3 reads TGCGCCAGCAGCTTGAGCGGCGGGAACACTGAAGCTTTCTTT. This sequence encodes CASSLSGGNTEAFF.

V and J are TRBV28 and TRBJ1-5, with TRBD1 as a possible D gene (6 bases). Germline CDR1 reads MDHEN; CDR2 reads SYDVKM. V was shortened by 5 bases and J by 5 bases, with 16 bases between the two germline ends. The CDR3 runs 15 residues. CDR3 nucleotide sequence: TGTGCCAGCAGTCTGGGGGGCCTTCGCGATCAGCCCCAGCATTTT. Its translation is CASSLGGLRDQPQHF.

The CDR3 bases are TGTGCCTGGAGTCCGACAGGTAGAATCTACGAGCAGTACTTC. Protein: CAWSPTGRIYEQYF. The rearrangement links TRBV30 to TRBJ2-7, with D perhaps TRBD1 (6 bases). The CDR3 consists of 14 residues. The germline V gene has CDR1 GTSNPN and CDR2 SVGIG (reference sequence). Trimming pared 2 bases from V and 3 bases from J, leaving 14 bases between.